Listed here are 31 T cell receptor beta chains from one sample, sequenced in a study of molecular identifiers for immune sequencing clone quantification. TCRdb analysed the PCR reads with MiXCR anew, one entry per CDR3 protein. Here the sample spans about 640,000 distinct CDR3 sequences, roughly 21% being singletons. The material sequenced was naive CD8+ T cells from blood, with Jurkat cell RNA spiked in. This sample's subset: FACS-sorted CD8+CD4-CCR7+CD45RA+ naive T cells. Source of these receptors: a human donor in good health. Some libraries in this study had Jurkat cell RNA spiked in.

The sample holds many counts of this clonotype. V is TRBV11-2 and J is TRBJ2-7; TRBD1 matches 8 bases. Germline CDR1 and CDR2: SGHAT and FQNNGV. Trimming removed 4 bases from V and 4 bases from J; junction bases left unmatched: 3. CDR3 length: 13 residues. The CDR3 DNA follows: TGTGCCAGCAGCTCGGGACAGGTTTACGAGCAGTACTTC. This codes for CASSSGQVYEQYF.

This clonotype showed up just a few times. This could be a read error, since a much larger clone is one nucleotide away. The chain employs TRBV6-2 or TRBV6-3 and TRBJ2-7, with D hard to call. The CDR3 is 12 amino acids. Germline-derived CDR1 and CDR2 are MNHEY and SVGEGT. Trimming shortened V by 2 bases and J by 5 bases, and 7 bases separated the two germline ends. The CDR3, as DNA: TGTGCCAGCAGTTACAAGTCCCACGAGCAGTACTTC. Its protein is CASSYKSHEQYF.

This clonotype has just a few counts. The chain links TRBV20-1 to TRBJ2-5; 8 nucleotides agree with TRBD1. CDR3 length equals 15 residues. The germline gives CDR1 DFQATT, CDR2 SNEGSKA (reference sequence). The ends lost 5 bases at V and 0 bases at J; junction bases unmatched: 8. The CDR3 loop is CSAYPPDRDQETQYF. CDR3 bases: TGCAGTGCTTACCCCCCGGACAGGGACCAAGAGACCCAGTACTTC.

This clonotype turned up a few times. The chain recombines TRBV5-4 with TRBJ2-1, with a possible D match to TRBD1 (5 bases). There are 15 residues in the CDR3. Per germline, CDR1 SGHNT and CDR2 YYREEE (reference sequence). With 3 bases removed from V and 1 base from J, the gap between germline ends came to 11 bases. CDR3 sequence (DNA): TGTGCCAGCAGCTCAGGCGACAGATCCTACAATGAGCAGTTCTTC. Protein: CASSSGDRSYNEQFF.

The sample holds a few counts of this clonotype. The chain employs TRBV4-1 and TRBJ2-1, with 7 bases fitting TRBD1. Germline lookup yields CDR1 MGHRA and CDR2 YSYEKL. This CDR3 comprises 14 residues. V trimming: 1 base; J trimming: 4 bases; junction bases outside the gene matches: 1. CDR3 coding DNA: TGCGCCAGCAGCCAAGGGGGACAGTACAATGAGCAGTTCTTC. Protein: CASSQGGQYNEQFF.

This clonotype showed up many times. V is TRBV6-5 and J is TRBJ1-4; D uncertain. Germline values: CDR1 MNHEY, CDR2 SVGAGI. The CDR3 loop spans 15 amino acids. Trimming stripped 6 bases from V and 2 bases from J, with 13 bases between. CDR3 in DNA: TGTGCCAGCAGGTGGAACAGCGGGACTAATGAAAAACTGTTTTTT. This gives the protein CASRWNSGTNEKLFF.

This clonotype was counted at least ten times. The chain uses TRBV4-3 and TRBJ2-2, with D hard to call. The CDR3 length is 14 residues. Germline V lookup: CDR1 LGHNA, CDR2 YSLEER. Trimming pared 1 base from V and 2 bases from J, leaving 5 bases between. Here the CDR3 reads CASSQGSNTGELFF. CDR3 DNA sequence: TGCGCCAGCAGCCAAGGATCAAACACCGGGGAGCTGTTTTTT.

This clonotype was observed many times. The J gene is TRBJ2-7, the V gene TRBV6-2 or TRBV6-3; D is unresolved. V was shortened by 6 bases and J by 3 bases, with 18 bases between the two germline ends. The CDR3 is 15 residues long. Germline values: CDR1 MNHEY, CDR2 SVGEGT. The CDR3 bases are TGTGCCAGCAGCCTGCCATGGGCAGCCGACTACGAGCAGTACTTC. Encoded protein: CASSLPWAADYEQYF.

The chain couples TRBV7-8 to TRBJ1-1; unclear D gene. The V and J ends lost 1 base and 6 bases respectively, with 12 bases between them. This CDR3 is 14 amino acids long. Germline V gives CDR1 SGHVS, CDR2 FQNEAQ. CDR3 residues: CASSLGQEVSEAFF. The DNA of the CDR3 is TGTGCCAGCAGCTTAGGGCAGGAAGTATCTGAAGCTTTCTTT.

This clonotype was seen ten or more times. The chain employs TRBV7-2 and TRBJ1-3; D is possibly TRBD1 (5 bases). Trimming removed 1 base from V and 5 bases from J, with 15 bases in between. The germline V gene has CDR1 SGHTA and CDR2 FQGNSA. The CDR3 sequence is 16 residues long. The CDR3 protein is CASSLGHRGSRNTIYF. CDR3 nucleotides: TGTGCCAGCAGCTTAGGGCATAGGGGCTCGCGAAACACCATATATTTT. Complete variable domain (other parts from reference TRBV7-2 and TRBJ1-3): GAGVSQSPSNKVTEKGKDVELRCDPISGHTALYWYRQSLGQGLEFLIYFQGNSAPDKSGLPSDRFSAERTGGSVSTLTIQRTQQEDSAVYLCASSLGHRGSRNTIYFGEGSWLTVV.

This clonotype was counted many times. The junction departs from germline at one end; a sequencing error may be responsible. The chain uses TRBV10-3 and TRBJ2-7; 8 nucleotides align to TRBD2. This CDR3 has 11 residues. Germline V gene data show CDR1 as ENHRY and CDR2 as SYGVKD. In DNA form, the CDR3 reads TGTGCCATCAGTGCCGGGAGGGGGATACCCTTC. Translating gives CAISAGRGIPF.

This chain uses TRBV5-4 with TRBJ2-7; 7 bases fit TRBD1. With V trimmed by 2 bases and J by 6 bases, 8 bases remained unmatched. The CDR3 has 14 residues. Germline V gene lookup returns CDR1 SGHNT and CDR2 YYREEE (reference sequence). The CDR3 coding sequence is TGTGCCAGCAGCTTAAGGGGGCGCGTCTGCGAGCAGTACTTC. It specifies CASSLRGRVCEQYF.

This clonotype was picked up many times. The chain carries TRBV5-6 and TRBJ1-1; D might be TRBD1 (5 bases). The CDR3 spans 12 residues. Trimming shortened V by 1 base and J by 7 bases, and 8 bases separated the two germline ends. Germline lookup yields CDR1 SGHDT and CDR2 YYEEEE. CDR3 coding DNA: TGTGCCAGCAGCTTGTGGGACGGTGAAGCTTTCTTT. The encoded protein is CASSLWDGEAFF.

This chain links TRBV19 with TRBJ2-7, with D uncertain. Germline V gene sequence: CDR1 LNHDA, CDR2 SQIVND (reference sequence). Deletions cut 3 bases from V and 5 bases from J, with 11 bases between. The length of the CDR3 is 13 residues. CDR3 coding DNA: TGTGCCAGTAGTATTTTTAACAGTAACGAGCAGTACTTC. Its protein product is CASSIFNSNEQYF. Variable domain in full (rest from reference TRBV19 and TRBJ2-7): DGGITQSPKYLFRKEGQNVTLSCEQNLNHDAMYWYRQDPGQGLRLIYYSQIVNDFQKGDIAEGYSVSREKKESFPLTVTSAQKNPTAFYLCASSIFNSNEQYFGPGTRLTVT.

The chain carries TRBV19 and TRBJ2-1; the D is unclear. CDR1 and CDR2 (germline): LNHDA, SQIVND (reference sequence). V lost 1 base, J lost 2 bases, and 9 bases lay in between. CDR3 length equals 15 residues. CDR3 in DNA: TGTGCCAGTAGTATAGGCAGAGGTACCTACAATGAGCAGTTCTTC. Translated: CASSIGRGTYNEQFF.

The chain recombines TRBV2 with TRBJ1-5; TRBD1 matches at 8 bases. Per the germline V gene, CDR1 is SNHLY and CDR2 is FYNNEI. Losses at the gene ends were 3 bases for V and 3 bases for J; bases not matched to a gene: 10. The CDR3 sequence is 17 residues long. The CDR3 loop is CASSEAIDRGPNQPQHF. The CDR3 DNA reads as TGTGCCAGCAGTGAGGCAATTGACAGGGGCCCCAATCAGCCCCAGCATTTT. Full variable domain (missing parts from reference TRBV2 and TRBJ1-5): EPEVTQTPSHQVTQMGQEVILRCVPISNHLYFYWYRQILGQKVEFLVSFYNNEISEKSEIFDDQFSVERPDGSNFTLKIRSTKLEDSAMYFCASSEAIDRGPNQPQHFGDGTRLSIL.

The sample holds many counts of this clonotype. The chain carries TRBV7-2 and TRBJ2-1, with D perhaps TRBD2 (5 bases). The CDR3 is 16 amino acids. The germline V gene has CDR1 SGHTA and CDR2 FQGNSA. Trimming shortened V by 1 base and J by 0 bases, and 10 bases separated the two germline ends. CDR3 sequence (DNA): TGTGCCAGCAGCTTAGAGCGGATGAGCTCCTACAATGAGCAGTTCTTC. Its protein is CASSLERMSSYNEQFF.

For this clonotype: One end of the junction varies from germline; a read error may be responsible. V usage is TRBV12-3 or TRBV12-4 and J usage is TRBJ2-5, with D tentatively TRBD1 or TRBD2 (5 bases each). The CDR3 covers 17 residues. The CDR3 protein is CASSFPPAGSPQGTQCF. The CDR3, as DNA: TGTGCCAGCAGTTTCCCACCCGCAGGGAGTCCCCAAGGGACCCAGTGCTTC.

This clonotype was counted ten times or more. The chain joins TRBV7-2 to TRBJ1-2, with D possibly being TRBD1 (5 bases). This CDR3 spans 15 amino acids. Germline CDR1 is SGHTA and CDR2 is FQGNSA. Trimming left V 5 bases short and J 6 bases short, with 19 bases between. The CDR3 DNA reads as TGTGCCAGCAGCCTATATCGGGCAGGGAAGGATGGCTACACCTTC. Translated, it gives CASSLYRAGKDGYTF.

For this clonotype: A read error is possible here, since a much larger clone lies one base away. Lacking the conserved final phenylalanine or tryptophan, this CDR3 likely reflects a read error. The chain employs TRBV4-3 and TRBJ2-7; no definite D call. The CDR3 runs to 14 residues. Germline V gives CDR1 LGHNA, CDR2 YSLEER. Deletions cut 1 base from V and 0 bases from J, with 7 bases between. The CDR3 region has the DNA TGCGCCAGCAGCCAAGTTTACTCCTCCTACGAGCAGTACCTC. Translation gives CASSQVYSSYEQYL.

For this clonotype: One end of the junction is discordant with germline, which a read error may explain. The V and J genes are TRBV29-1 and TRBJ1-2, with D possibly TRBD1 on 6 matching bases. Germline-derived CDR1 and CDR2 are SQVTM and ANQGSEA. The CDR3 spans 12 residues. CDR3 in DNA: TGCGGCGTTGAGGGGGGGGCTTATGGCTACACCTTC. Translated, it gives CGVEGGAYGYTF.

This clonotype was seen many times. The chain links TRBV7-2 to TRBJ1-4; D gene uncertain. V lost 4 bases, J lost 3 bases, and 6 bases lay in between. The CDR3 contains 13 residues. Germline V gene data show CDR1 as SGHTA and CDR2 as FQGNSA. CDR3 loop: CASSSPPNEKLFF. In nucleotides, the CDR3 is TGTGCCAGCAGCTCCCCGCCTAATGAAAAACTGTTTTTT.

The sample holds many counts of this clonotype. The CDR3: CSAMGLTGVVFRTDTQYF. The CDR3 DNA is TGCAGTGCTATGGGGCTCACGGGAGTAGTGTTTCGCACAGATACGCAGTATTTT. This rearrangement joins TRBV20-1 to TRBJ2-3; perhaps TRBD2 as D (6 bases). There are 18 residues in the CDR3. Germline assignment: CDR1 DFQATT and CDR2 SNEGSKA (reference sequence). The V end was cut by 4 bases, the J end by 1 base, with 24 bases between.

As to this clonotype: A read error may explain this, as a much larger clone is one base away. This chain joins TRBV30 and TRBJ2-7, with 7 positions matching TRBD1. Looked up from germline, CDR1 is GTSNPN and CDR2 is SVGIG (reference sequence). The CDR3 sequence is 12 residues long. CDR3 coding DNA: TGTGCCTGGGGACAGGCCCTCTACGGGCAGTACTTC. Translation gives CAWGQALYGQYF. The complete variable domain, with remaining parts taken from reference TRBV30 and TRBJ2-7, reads SQTIHQWPATLVQPVGSPLSLECTVEGTSNPNLYWYRQAAGRGLQLLFYSVGIGQISSEVPQNLSASRPQDRQFILSSKKLLLSDSGFYLCAWGQALYGQYFGPGTRLTVT.

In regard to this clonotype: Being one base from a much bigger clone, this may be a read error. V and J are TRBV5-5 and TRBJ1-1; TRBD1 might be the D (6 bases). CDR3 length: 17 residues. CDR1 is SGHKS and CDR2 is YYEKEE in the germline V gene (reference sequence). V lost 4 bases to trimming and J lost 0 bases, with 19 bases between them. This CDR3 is CASSGGQKWDMNTEAFF. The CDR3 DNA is TGTGCCAGCAGCGGCGGACAGAAATGGGACATGAACACTGAAGCTTTCTTT.

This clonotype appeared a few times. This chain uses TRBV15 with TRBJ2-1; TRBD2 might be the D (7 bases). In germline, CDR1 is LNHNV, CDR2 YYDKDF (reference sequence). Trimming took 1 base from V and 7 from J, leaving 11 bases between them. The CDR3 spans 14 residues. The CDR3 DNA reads TGTGCCACCAGCAGAGGGGGGGGGCAAAATGAGCAGTTCTTC. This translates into CATSRGGGQNEQFF.

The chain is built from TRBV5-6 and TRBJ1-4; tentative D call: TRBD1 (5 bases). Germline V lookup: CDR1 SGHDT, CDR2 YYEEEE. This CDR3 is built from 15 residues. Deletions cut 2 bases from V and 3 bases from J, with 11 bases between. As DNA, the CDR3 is TGTGCCAGCAGCTTAAGGGGATGGGCTAATGAAAAACTGTTTTTT. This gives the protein CASSLRGWANEKLFF.

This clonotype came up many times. The CDR3 is CASSPTMQAGGYYEQYF. The CDR3 nucleotides are TGTGCCAGCAGCCCTACCATGCAAGCGGGAGGATATTACGAGCAGTACTTC. The chain uses TRBV9 and TRBJ2-7; 9 bases line up with TRBD2. CDR1 is SGDLS, CDR2 YYNGEE, per germline. J lost 4 bases, V lost 4 bases, and 15 bases had no gene match. The CDR3 has 17 amino acids.

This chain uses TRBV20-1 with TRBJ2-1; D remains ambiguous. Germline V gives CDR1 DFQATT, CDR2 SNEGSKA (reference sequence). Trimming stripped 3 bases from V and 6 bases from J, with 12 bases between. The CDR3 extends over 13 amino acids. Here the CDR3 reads CSARETPRNEQFF. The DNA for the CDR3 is TGCAGTGCTAGGGAAACCCCGCGCAATGAGCAGTTCTTC.

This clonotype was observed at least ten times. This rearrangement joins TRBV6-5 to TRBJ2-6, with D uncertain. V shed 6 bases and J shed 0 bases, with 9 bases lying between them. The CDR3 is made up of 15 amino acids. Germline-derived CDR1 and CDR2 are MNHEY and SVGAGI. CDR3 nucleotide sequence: TGTGCCAGCAGGTGGACGGTCTCTGGGGCCAACGTCCTGACTTTC. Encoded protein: CASRWTVSGANVLTF.

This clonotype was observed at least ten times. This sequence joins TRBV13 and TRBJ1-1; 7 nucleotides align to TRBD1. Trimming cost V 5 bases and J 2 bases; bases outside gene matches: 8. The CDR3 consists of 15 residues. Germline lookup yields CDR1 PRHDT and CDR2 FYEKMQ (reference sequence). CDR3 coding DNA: TGTGCCAGCAGCCGATGGGACAGCCCTAACACTGAAGCTTTCTTT. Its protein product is CASSRWDSPNTEAFF.